The rows below give T cell receptor beta chains drawn from one sample of a study of T cells in Graves' hyperthyroidism and ophthalmopathy. TCRdb redid the calling of the multiplex PCR reads with MiXCR, one entry per CDR3 protein. This sample carries 300,000 or so distinct CDR3 sequences, roughly 17% of them seen once, and the ten largest clones take approximately 33%. Sequencing used blood. These receptors all stem from a man aged 25-40 years with Graves' hyperthyroidism. Both conserved end residues are part of each CDR3. Each record gives: clone size, V gene, D gene, J gene, CDR3 protein, CDR3 DNA. A D gene is named only where the DNA matches it firmly. The size field is filled for only some rows; it gives once, few, many or a size class.

many	TRBV30	-	TRBJ1-1	CAWSVPGGSTEAFF	TGTGCCTGGAGTGTACCGGGGGGGAGCACTGAAGCTTTCTTT
many	TRBV11-2	-	TRBJ2-3	CASSLERGFGSDTQYF	TGTGCCAGCAGCTTAGAGAGGGGGTTCGGGTCAGATACGCAGTATTTT
many	TRBV7-2	-	TRBJ2-7	CASGRSTSEQYF	TGTGCCAGCGGGCGATCTACCAGCGAGCAGTACTTC
many	TRBV30	TRBD1	TRBJ1-1	CAWSVGTVLYMNTEAFF	TGTGCCTGGAGTGTGGGGACAGTACTTTACATGAACACTGAAGCTTTCTTT
-	TRBV4-1	-	TRBJ2-7	CASSHQGSYEQYF	TGCGCCAGCAGCCACCAGGGTTCCTACGAGCAGTACTTC
-	TRBV7-9	-	TRBJ2-2	CASSAPTDTGELFF	TGTGCCAGCAGCGCCCCGACAGACACCGGGGAGCTGTTTTTT
few	TRBV20-1	TRBD2	TRBJ2-2	CSARELAGGDTGELFF	TGCAGTGCTAGAGAGCTAGCGGGAGGGGACACCGGGGAGCTGTTTTTT
many	TRBV6-2/TRBV6-3	-	TRBJ1-5	CASSDGSNQPQHF	TGTGCCAGCAGTGACGGTAGCAATCAGCCCCAGCATTTT
-	TRBV27	-	TRBJ1-6	CASSFTETRSSPLHF	TGTGCCAGCAGTTTTACAGAAACAAGGAGTTCACCCCTCCACTTT
few	TRBV19	-	TRBJ2-7	CASSMDSEQYF	TGTGCCAGTAGTATGGACAGCGAGCAGTACTTC
-	TRBV5-1	TRBD2	TRBJ2-2	CASSYSGSMDTGELFF	TGCGCCAGCAGCTATAGCGGGAGTATGGACACCGGGGAGCTGTTTTTT
few	TRBV6-1	TRBD1	TRBJ1-5	CASSQDRRIQPQHF	TGTGCCAGCAGCCAGGACAGGCGGATTCAGCCCCAGCATTTT
-	TRBV20-1	TRBD2	TRBJ2-3	CSAIDGGRAGDTDTQYF	TGCAGTGCAATAGATGGCGGGCGAGCGGGAGACACAGATACGCAGTATTTT
few	TRBV7-3	TRBD1	TRBJ2-7	CASSLNHQQGAVEQYF	TGTGCCAGCAGCTTAAATCATCAACAGGGGGCCGTCGAGCAGTACTTC
-	TRBV19	TRBD2	TRBJ2-1	CASSTSGIYNEQFF	TGTGCCAGTAGTACCAGCGGGATCTACAATGAGCAGTTCTTC
-	TRBV2	TRBD2	TRBJ2-7	CAGSLAGINEQYF	TGTGCCGGGAGTCTAGCGGGGATTAACGAGCAGTACTTC
-	TRBV4-1	-	TRBJ1-4	CASSRDDVGEKLFF	TGCGCCAGCAGCCGGGACGATGTTGGCGAAAAACTGTTTTTT
few	TRBV6-2/TRBV6-3	TRBD2	TRBJ2-7	CASITGLAGFYEQYF	TGTGCCAGTATAACGGGACTAGCGGGATTCTACGAGCAGTACTTC
-	TRBV30	-	TRBJ2-5	CAWSVGLAGQETQYF	TGTGCCTGGAGTGTAGGGTTGGCAGGACAAGAGACCCAGTACTTC
few	TRBV7-3	-	TRBJ2-7	CASSLIPESYEQYF	TGTGCCAGCAGCTTAATTCCGGAATCCTACGAGCAGTACTTC
few	TRBV7-2	-	TRBJ1-1	CASSLQEYTEAFF	TGTGCCAGCAGCTTGCAGGAGTACACTGAAGCTTTCTTT
many	TRBV5-1	TRBD2	TRBJ2-7	CASSLAGGAKDEQYF	TGCGCCAGCAGCTTGGCCGGGGGGGCAAAAGACGAGCAGTACTTC
-	TRBV29-1	-	TRBJ1-2	CSVGDRGNYGYTF	TGCAGCGTTGGTGACCGAGGTAACTATGGCTACACCTTC
-	TRBV29-1	-	TRBJ2-7	CSVVSRDPYEQYF	TGCAGCGTTGTTAGTAGAGACCCCTACGAGCAGTACTTC
few	TRBV10-3	-	TRBJ2-6	CAITDSGANVLTF	TGTGCCATCACTGACTCTGGGGCCAACGTCCTGACTTTC
-	TRBV12-3/TRBV12-4	-	TRBJ2-3	CASSLAWDTQYF	TGTGCCAGCAGTTTAGCGTGGGATACGCAGTATTTT
many	TRBV27	-	TRBJ2-7	CASSPTVTYEQYF	TGTGCCAGCAGTCCGACGGTTACCTACGAGCAGTACTTC
many	TRBV6-5	-	TRBJ1-1	CASSYGGGYTEAFF	TGTGCCAGCAGTTACGGGGGAGGATACACTGAAGCTTTCTTT
many	TRBV10-1	TRBD1	TRBJ2-7	CASSESGTGGAEQYF	TGCGCCAGCAGTGAGTCCGGGACAGGGGGCGCCGAGCAGTACTTC
few	TRBV14	-	TRBJ2-3	CASSQRNTWTASTDTQYF	TGTGCCAGCAGCCAAAGAAATACGTGGACAGCAAGCACAGATACGCAGTATTTT
many	TRBV12-3/TRBV12-4	-	TRBJ2-1	CASSLRGYNEQFF	TGTGCCAGCAGTTTAAGAGGTTACAATGAGCAGTTCTTC
few	TRBV5-1	-	TRBJ1-2	CASRRDMGLIGYTF	TGCGCCAGCAGACGGGACATGGGTTTGATTGGCTACACCTTC
many	TRBV3-1	-	TRBJ1-2	CASSHWDLRGYGYTF	TGTGCCAGCAGCCACTGGGACTTGCGGGGCTATGGCTACACCTTC
many	TRBV28	-	TRBJ2-3	CASSLGIAVTTDTQYF	TGTGCCAGCAGTTTGGGAATAGCGGTTACCACAGATACGCAGTATTTT
few	TRBV4-2	TRBD2	TRBJ2-2	CASSHSLAGVGTGELFF	TGTGCCAGCAGCCATTCACTAGCGGGAGTCGGCACCGGGGAGCTGTTTTTT
many	TRBV6-1	TRBD2	TRBJ2-7	CASSRRPGTSGRGEQYF	TGTGCCAGCAGTCGTCGGCCCGGGACTAGCGGGAGGGGTGAGCAGTACTTC
many	TRBV5-1	-	TRBJ2-3	CASSPGVRAYTDTQYF	TGCGCCAGCAGCCCTGGAGTTCGGGCATACACAGATACGCAGTATTTT
-	TRBV20-1	-	TRBJ2-1	CSARDEVRDNEQFF	TGCAGTGCTAGAGATGAGGTCAGGGACAATGAGCAGTTCTTC
-	TRBV5-1	-	TRBJ2-2	CASSLVGGSTGELFF	TGCGCCAGCAGCTTGGTGGGGGGCTCGACCGGGGAGCTGTTTTTT
many	TRBV5-1	-	TRBJ2-1	CASSFRGPEQFF	TGCGCCAGCAGCTTCAGGGGTCCTGAGCAGTTCTTC
many	TRBV7-9	-	TRBJ2-1	CASSFAAWGEQFF	TGTGCCAGCAGCTTTGCCGCTTGGGGAGAGCAGTTCTTC
-	TRBV20-1	-	TRBJ2-3	CSATPRGRGTDTQYF	TGCAGTGCCACCCCCAGGGGACGTGGCACAGATACGCAGTATTTT
few	TRBV6-1	-	TRBJ1-1	CASRPGKNTEAFF	TGTGCCAGCAGACCAGGGAAGAACACTGAAGCTTTCTTT
many	TRBV11-2	-	TRBJ2-3	CASSSYLTDTQYF	TGTGCCAGCAGCTCGTATCTCACAGATACGCAGTATTTT
many	TRBV6-5	-	TRBJ2-2	CASSYPGREGPGELFF	TGTGCCAGCAGTTACCCCGGCCGGGAAGGGCCTGGGGAGCTGTTTTTT
many	TRBV20-1	TRBD1	TRBJ1-5	CSARTTREGQSGNQPQHF	TGCAGTGCTAGAACGACCCGCGAGGGACAGTCTGGGAATCAGCCCCAGCATTTT
few	TRBV6-2/TRBV6-3	-	TRBJ2-5	CASSYFGGRALQYF	TGTGCCAGCAGTTACTTTGGCGGCAGGGCGCTCCAGTACTTC
few	TRBV5-1	-	TRBJ2-5	CASSPPMGETQYF	TGCGCCAGCAGCCCTCCGATGGGGGAGACCCAGTACTTC
many	TRBV7-3	TRBD2	TRBJ2-3	CASSPLAGGSRDTQYF	TGTGCCAGCAGCCCCCTAGCGGGAGGGTCCAGAGATACGCAGTATTTT
-	TRBV12-3/TRBV12-4	-	TRBJ2-7	CASSYAHEQYF	TGTGCCAGCAGTTACGCCCACGAGCAGTACTTC
-	TRBV5-1	-	TRBJ2-2	CASSLMPNTGELFF	TGCGCCAGCAGCTTGATGCCTAACACCGGGGAGCTGTTTTTT
many	TRBV12-3/TRBV12-4	TRBD2	TRBJ2-1	CASSGLAGARSYNEQFF	TGTGCCAGCAGCGGACTAGCGGGAGCCCGCTCCTACAATGAGCAGTTCTTC
-	TRBV6-1	-	TRBJ1-2	CASRDGYGYTF	TGTGCCAGCAGGGACGGTTATGGCTACACCTTC
many	TRBV24-1	-	TRBJ2-1	CATSDLQDNNEQFF	TGTGCCACCAGTGATTTGCAGGATAACAATGAGCAGTTCTTC
few	TRBV19	TRBD2	TRBJ2-3	CASSGGDARTDTQYF	TGTGCCAGTAGCGGGGGGGACGCACGCACAGATACGCAGTATTTT
many	TRBV28	-	TRBJ1-2	CASSFQSSTAYGYTF	TGTGCCAGCAGTTTCCAATCGTCGACAGCCTATGGCTACACCTTC
-	TRBV6-1	-	TRBJ2-2	CASSRGWTGELFF	TGTGCCAGCAGCCGGGGGTGGACCGGGGAGCTGTTTTTT
many	TRBV28	TRBD1	TRBJ1-2	CASSLARQGVSYYGYTF	TGTGCCAGCAGTTTAGCTAGACAGGGGGTATCCTACTATGGCTACACCTTC
few	TRBV7-9	-	TRBJ2-7	CASSLALGQNYEQYF	TGTGCCAGCAGCTTAGCGCTTGGGCAGAACTACGAGCAGTACTTC
many	TRBV28	-	TRBJ2-5	CASSGTHQETQYF	TGTGCCAGCAGCGGGACCCATCAAGAGACCCAGTACTTC